The sequence of this TCR beta chain was determined in a study of blood T cell repertoires in COVID-19. As for the study in general: Researchers got acute and convalescent COVID-19 samples from the United States, Italy and Spain.

The CDR3 spans 16 residues. Looked up from germline, CDR1 is SGHKS and CDR2 is YYEKEE (reference sequence). Trimming cost V 0 bases and J 4 bases, with 13 bases left between them. Sequenced by immunoSEQ multiplex PCR; TCRdb stores in-frame clones only, minus some. The sample lists about 180,000 clones; more than 80% were seen once. The material sequenced was PBMCs or T cells enriched from blood (not recorded which). The chain joins TRBV5-5 to TRBJ2-2; TRBD2 is a possible D gene (5 bases). The sequence came from a man in his forties who had recovered from COVID-19. CDR3 nucleotide sequence: TGTGCCAGCAGCTTGGACAAGTACGGAGGCACCGGGGAGCTGTTTTTT. Protein sequence: CASSLDKYGGTGELFF.